This T cell receptor (beta chain) was found in a study of cytomegalovirus exposure and HLA in healthy donors. Points on this clone: Its antigen remains unidentified.

Clones were read by immunoSEQ multiplex PCR, and TCRdb kept only the in-frame ones, dropping some. The profile shows fewer than 90,000 clones, nearly 95% of them singletons. Broader study findings: Under in vitro conditions, a few CMV-associated chains were confirmed as specific for CMV antigens.

Per the germline V gene, CDR1 is SGHAT and CDR2 is FQNNGV. Trimming took off 3 bases at V and 3 bases at J, with 8 bases between the two ends. The CDR3 is 13 residues long. This chain joins TRBV11-2 and TRBJ1-2, with D tentatively TRBD1 (5 bases). Sequencing was done on a sample of PBMCs. The clonotype was recovered from a woman aged 18-29 years in good health and CMV-seronegative. In nucleotides, the CDR3 is TGTGCCAGCAGCTTCGGGGGAGACTATGGCTACACCTTC. Translated: CASSFGGDYGYTF.